One sample yielded the 32 T cell receptor beta chains listed below, sequenced in a study of T cells in localized non-small cell lung cancer. Sequenced by immunoSEQ multiplex PCR; TCRdb stores in-frame clones only, minus some. The table includes 20,000 to 30,000 clones, about 85% detected once. This specimen was peripheral blood, taken before any cancer treatment. These receptors originate from a man between 40 and 70 years old with stage III squamous cell lung carcinoma.

CDR3 sequence: CASSQAVAGEQFF. Written as DNA, the CDR3 is TGCGCCAGCAGCCAAGCTGTAGCGGGTGAGCAGTTCTTC. This chain joins TRBV4-1 and TRBJ2-1; 7 bases map to TRBD2. The CDR3 has 13 amino acids. The ends lost 1 base at V and 9 bases at J; junction bases unmatched: 3. Germline CDR1 and CDR2: MGHRA and YSYEKL.

The rearrangement joins TRBV4-2 to TRBJ1-2; TRBD1 might be the D (5 bases). CDR3 length equals 17 residues. Trimming took off 0 bases at V and 4 bases at J, with 18 bases between the two ends. Germline values: CDR1 LGHNA, CDR2 YNFKEQ. In DNA, the CDR3 is TGTGCCAGCAGCCAAGACTCACGTTCCCAGGGCTCCTATGGCTACACCTTC. Translation gives CASSQDSRSQGSYGYTF.

CDR3 amino acids: CASSLGTANTEAFF. The CDR3 region has the DNA TGTGCCAGCTCCCTCGGGACAGCGAACACTGAAGCTTTCTTT. The gene calls are TRBV18 and TRBJ1-1, with 7 bases lining up with TRBD1. The CDR3 totals 14 residues. Per germline, CDR1 KGHSH and CDR2 LQKENI. Trimming took 6 bases from V and 1 from J; bases not matched to a gene: 5.

The chain combines TRBV7-2 with TRBJ2-7; TRBD2 aligns across 12 bases. Germline CDR1 and CDR2: SGHTA and FQGNSA. Trimming removed 1 base from V and 7 bases from J; junction bases left unmatched: 2. The CDR3 is 14 residues long. The CDR3 DNA is TGTGCCAGCAGCTTAGGACTAGCGGGAGATGAGCAGTACTTC. It codes for CASSLGLAGDEQYF.

This rearrangement joins TRBV10-2 to TRBJ1-2; D gene uncertain. Germline CDR1 WSHSY, CDR2 SAAADI. Trimming pared 10 bases from V and 8 bases from J, leaving 14 bases between. The CDR3 length is 11 residues. For the CDR3, the DNA is TGCGCCACCTCCTGGGCTGACGGCTACACCTTC. The encoded protein is CATSWADGYTF.

The V gene is TRBV28, the J gene TRBJ1-1; no reliable D call. Germline V gives CDR1 MDHEN, CDR2 SYDVKM. CDR3 length: 15 amino acids. Trimming removed 5 bases at V and 6 bases at J, with 19 bases between. The CDR3 protein is CASSPQAPRVSEAFF. The CDR3 DNA is TGTGCCAGCAGTCCGCAAGCGCCCCGGGTCTCTGAAGCTTTCTTT.

This clone was picked up a small number of times. The gene calls are TRBV9 and TRBJ2-1; 11 positions match TRBD2. The ends lost 0 bases at V and 6 bases at J; junction bases unmatched: 5. The germline CDR1 and CDR2 sequences are SGDLS and YYNGEE. CDR3 size: 16 residues. This CDR3 reads CASSVARLAGSNEQFF. CDR3 in DNA: TGTGCCAGCAGCGTAGCTAGACTAGCGGGGTCCAATGAGCAGTTCTTC.

This clone showed up just a few times. The chain has TRBV10-2 and TRBJ1-1, with D hard to call. The CDR3 is made up of 14 amino acids. CDR1 is WSHSY, CDR2 SAAADI, per germline. The V gene lost 7 bases and the J gene lost 1 base, with 13 bases spanning the gap. The CDR3 DNA reads TGCGCCAGCACCCTAAGCCCAGGGAACACTGAAGCTTTCTTT. Amino acid sequence: CASTLSPGNTEAFF.

This chain joins TRBV5-1 and TRBJ1-1; D gene uncertain. Per germline, CDR1 SGHRS and CDR2 YFSETQ. V shed 4 bases and J shed 0 bases, with 16 bases lying between them. This CDR3 is built from 16 residues. The DNA of the CDR3 is TGCGCCAGCAGCCCGGGCCAGACCGGGATGAACACTGAAGCTTTCTTT. It translates to CASSPGQTGMNTEAFF.

V usage is TRBV9 and J usage is TRBJ2-2; 11 bases align to TRBD1. V shed 4 bases and J 6 bases; nucleotides not matched to a gene: 11. Germline CDR1 SGDLS, CDR2 YYNGEE. The CDR3 is 17 amino acids. The CDR3 nucleotides read TGTGCCAGCAGCCCGAATTCCGGGACAGGGGGATCCGGGGAGCTGTTTTTT. This gives the protein CASSPNSGTGGSGELFF.

The J gene is TRBJ2-2, the V gene TRBV19; 7 positions agree with TRBD1. V was pared by 3 bases and J by 5 bases, with 3 bases of the junction left unmatched. The CDR3 is 14 amino acids. CDR1 is LNHDA and CDR2 is SQIVND in the germline V gene (reference sequence). DNA of the CDR3: TGTGCCAGTAGTATCGGGACAGCTACCGGGGAGCTGTTTTTT. Encoded protein: CASSIGTATGELFF.

The CDR3 DNA reads as TGTGCCAGTAGTCTTGCCGGGGGTGGTTATGATGAGCAGTTCTTC. Translating it yields CASSLAGGGYDEQFF. The rearrangement links TRBV19 to TRBJ2-1; TRBD2 is a possible D gene (6 bases). This CDR3 is 15 amino acids long. Deletions cut 5 bases from V and 8 bases from J, with 19 bases between. The germline gives CDR1 LNHDA, CDR2 SQIVND (reference sequence).

This clone was detected once. V gene TRBV7-9 combines with J gene TRBJ1-1; 7 bases map to TRBD1. CDR1 and CDR2 (germline): SEHNR, FQNEAQ (reference sequence). Trimming removed 0 bases from V and 3 bases from J; junction bases left unmatched: 4. This CDR3 has 15 residues. The CDR3 is CASSLALDRDTEAFF. The CDR3 region has the DNA TGTGCCAGCAGCTTAGCGCTCGACAGGGACACTGAAGCTTTCTTT.

The chain combines TRBV4-1 with TRBJ1-3; D is undetermined. Deletions cut 1 base from V and 4 bases from J, with 11 bases between. CDR1 is MGHRA and CDR2 is YSYEKL in the germline V gene. The CDR3 sequence is 15 residues long. CDR3 DNA sequence: TGCGCCAGCAGCCAAGGGGTTACAAGGGGAAACACCATATATTTT. Translating it yields CASSQGVTRGNTIYF.

J is TRBJ1-1 and V is TRBV2; no definite D call. CDR3 length equals 13 residues. Germline V gene lookup returns CDR1 SNHLY and CDR2 FYNNEI. Trimming stripped 1 base from V and 1 base from J, with 4 bases between. This chain's CDR3 is CASSEVENTEAFF. CDR3 bases: TGTGCCAGCAGTGAAGTGGAGAACACTGAAGCTTTCTTT. Filled out from reference TRBV2 and TRBJ1-1, the complete variable domain reads EPEVTQTPSHQVTQMGQEVILRCVPISNHLYFYWYRQILGQKVEFLVSFYNNEISEKSEIFDDQFSVERPDGSNFTLKIRSTKLEDSAMYFCASSEVENTEAFFGQGTRLTVV.

In this sample, this clone turned up a few times. V usage is TRBV4-1 and J usage is TRBJ1-5; D may be TRBD1 (6 bases). CDR1 is MGHRA, CDR2 YSYEKL, per germline. The CDR3 extends over 15 amino acids. Trimming shortened V by 2 bases and J by 9 bases, and 17 bases separated the two germline ends. The CDR3 reads CASSQSTGRALPQHF. The CDR3 DNA is TGCGCCAGCAGCCAATCGACAGGCCGCGCTTTGCCCCAGCATTTT.

The V gene is TRBV6-1, the J gene TRBJ1-5; 8 bases match TRBD1. This CDR3 contains 14 residues. CDR1 and CDR2 (germline): MNHNS, SASEGT. V was pared by 4 bases and J by 4 bases, with 3 bases of the junction left unmatched. The CDR3 region is CASSADRGNQPQHF. The DNA of the CDR3 is TGTGCCAGCAGTGCAGACAGGGGTAATCAGCCCCAGCATTTT.

This chain connects TRBV28 to TRBJ2-7; maybe TRBD2 (6 bases). The CDR3 is 14 amino acids. CDR1 and CDR2 (germline): MDHEN, SYDVKM. V gave up 3 bases and J gave up 2 bases, with 11 bases separating them. The CDR3 DNA is TGTGCCAGCAGTTTGGGGGGAGACCCCTACGAGCAGTACTTC. Protein: CASSLGGDPYEQYF.

CDR3 nucleotides: TGCGCCAGCAGCCAAGGGAGCGGACAAGAGACCCAGTACTTC. Amino acids: CASSQGSGQETQYF. This chain uses TRBV4-1 with TRBJ2-5; tentatively, D is TRBD2 (5 bases). V was cut by 1 base and J by 2 bases, with 8 bases left in between. The germline V gene encodes CDR1 MGHRA and CDR2 YSYEKL. The CDR3 has 14 amino acids.

This chain connects TRBV6-6 to TRBJ1-4, with 7 bases identical to TRBD1. Germline lookup yields CDR1 MNHNY and CDR2 SVGAGI (reference sequence). The CDR3 loop spans 15 amino acids. After removal of 8 bases from V and 8 bases from J, the junction contained 14 bases not matched to a gene. CDR3 amino acids: CASHAGGPLREKLFF. CDR3 bases: TGTGCCAGCCATGCAGGGGGGCCTCTCCGGGAAAAACTGTTTTTT.

This clone was seen just once. This rearrangement joins TRBV4-2 to TRBJ1-2, with D tentatively TRBD1 (5 bases). This CDR3 contains 13 residues. Looked up from germline, CDR1 is LGHNA and CDR2 is YNFKEQ. V lost 3 bases to trimming and J lost 6 bases, with 11 bases between them. The DNA of the CDR3 is TGTGCCAGCAGCCAGGGGGGAGGGAATGGCTACACCTTC. Its translation is CASSQGGGNGYTF.

The chain employs TRBV30 and TRBJ1-3; no clear D gene. This CDR3 has 10 amino acids. Trimming removed 3 bases at V and 7 bases at J, with 4 bases between. The germline V gene has CDR1 GTSNPN and CDR2 SVGIG (reference sequence). CDR3 residues: CAWSRNTIYF. CDR3 DNA sequence: TGTGCCTGGAGCCGGAACACCATATATTTT.

The CDR3 sequence is CASSMREIQETQYF. CDR3 sequence (DNA): TGTGCCAGCAGCATGCGGGAGATCCAAGAGACCCAGTACTTC. The chain recombines TRBV7-9 with TRBJ2-5, with TRBD2 matching over 7 bases. The germline V gene has CDR1 SEHNR and CDR2 FQNEAQ (reference sequence). V was pared by 5 bases and J by 1 base, with 4 bases of the junction left unmatched. The CDR3 covers 14 residues.

The chain is built from TRBV7-2 and TRBJ1-5; D ambiguous. The CDR3 has 15 amino acids. V was cut by 5 bases and J by 0 bases, with 11 bases left in between. Germline CDR1 is SGHTA and CDR2 is FQGNSA. The CDR3 here is CASSLEGYSNQPQHF. CDR3 nucleotides: TGTGCCAGCAGCCTTGAAGGCTATAGCAATCAGCCCCAGCATTTT. Full variable domain (remainder filled in from reference TRBV7-2 and TRBJ1-5): GAGVSQSPSNKVTEKGKDVELRCDPISGHTALYWYRQSLGQGLEFLIYFQGNSAPDKSGLPSDRFSAERTGGSVSTLTIQRTQQEDSAVYLCASSLEGYSNQPQHFGDGTRLSIL.

The rearrangement uses TRBV5-4 and TRBJ2-5, with 13 bases fitting TRBD2. J was trimmed by 5 bases and V by 4 bases; bases with no gene match: 5. There are 15 residues in the CDR3. CDR1 is SGHNT and CDR2 is YYREEE in the germline V gene (reference sequence). CDR3 in amino acids: CASSGRLAGGETQYF. CDR3 bases: TGTGCCAGCAGCGGCCGACTAGCGGGAGGTGAGACCCAGTACTTC.

This clone occurred once. V is TRBV27 and J is TRBJ2-6; possibly TRBD1 or TRBD2 for D (5 bases each). Trimming pared 3 bases from V and 0 bases from J, leaving 18 bases between. Looked up from germline, CDR1 is MNHEY and CDR2 is SMNVEV (reference sequence). This CDR3 is 19 amino acids long. The CDR3 bases are TGTGCCAGCAGTTTCTCGGGGCCGTATCTGAGCTCTGGGGCCAACGTCCTGACTTTC. Encoded protein: CASSFSGPYLSSGANVLTF.

The genes are TRBV29-1 and TRBJ1-1; no clear D gene. Germline assignment: CDR1 SQVTM and CDR2 ANQGSEA. The CDR3 totals 11 residues. Trimming pared 4 bases from V and 6 bases from J, leaving 9 bases between. DNA for the CDR3: TGCAGCGTTGGGTTGGTTGCTGAAGCTTTCTTT. It yields the protein CSVGLVAEAFF.

The gene calls are TRBV7-9 and TRBJ1-5; D perhaps matches TRBD1 (5 bases). CDR3 length: 18 residues. CDR1 SEHNR and CDR2 FQNEAQ come from the germline V gene (reference sequence). Trimming removed 1 base from V and 0 bases from J, with 16 bases in between. DNA of the CDR3: TGTGCCAGCAGCTTAGGTTCTGGGGCTGTAAATAGCAATCAGCCCCAGCATTTT. Translation: CASSLGSGAVNSNQPQHF.

The chain combines TRBV9 with TRBJ2-5; D remains ambiguous. CDR3 size: 14 residues. Trimming shortened V by 0 bases and J by 5 bases, and 11 bases separated the two germline ends. The germline gives CDR1 SGDLS, CDR2 YYNGEE. In DNA form, the CDR3 reads TGTGCCAGCAGCGTAGGTACAATCGGGGAGACCCAGTACTTC. It encodes CASSVGTIGETQYF.

The chain carries TRBV9 and TRBJ1-3, with TRBD1 as a possible D gene (6 bases). This CDR3 region has 16 residues. V was clipped by 4 bases and J by 2 bases, with 16 bases between them. Germline CDR1 is SGDLS and CDR2 is YYNGEE. The chain's CDR3 is CASSTHNRATGNTIYF. The CDR3 DNA sequence: TGTGCCAGCAGCACACATAACAGGGCCACTGGAAACACCATATATTTT. The full variable domain, with the rest looked up from reference TRBV9 and TRBJ1-3, is DSGVTQTPKHLITATGQRVTLRCSPRSGDLSVYWYQQSLDQGLQFLIQYYNGEERAKGNILERFSAQQFPDLHSELNLSSLELGDSALYFCASSTHNRATGNTIYFGEGSWLTVV.

The V call is TRBV5-4, the J call TRBJ2-1; TRBD2 is a possible D gene (6 bases). Trimming pared 3 bases from V and 7 bases from J, leaving 14 bases between. Germline V gives CDR1 SGHNT, CDR2 YYREEE (reference sequence). CDR3 length equals 14 residues. DNA of the CDR3: TGTGCCAGCAGCTGGGGCGGGGTGAGGAATGAGCAGTTCTTC. Amino acid sequence: CASSWGGVRNEQFF.

V is TRBV7-2 and J is TRBJ2-1; TRBD2 aligns across 13 bases. Per germline, CDR1 SGHTA and CDR2 FQGNSA. This CDR3 comprises 16 residues. Trimming cost V 4 bases and J 8 bases; bases outside gene matches: 8. The CDR3 protein is CASSSTSGRAWYEQFF. The CDR3 DNA sequence: TGTGCCAGCAGCTCAACTAGCGGGAGGGCTTGGTATGAGCAGTTCTTC.